The rows below give T cell receptor beta chains drawn from one sample of a study of T cell responses to AZD1222 COVID-19 vaccine. This table comes from immunoSEQ multiplex PCR, and its TCRdb copy is limited to in-frame clones, with some not included. The sample shows 130,000 or so clones, roughly 93% of them seen only once. Specimen: peripheral blood, collected on day 0 of AZD1222 vaccination. These receptors all stem from an adult in good health. The CDR3 runs from the conserved cysteine through the conserved F or W. Where a row states a size, it is once, few, many or the class of an expanded clone; other rows omit it.

size	J	V	CDR3
.	TRBJ2-1	TRBV6-5	CASSSGTGRKQFF
.	TRBJ2-7	TRBV6-2/TRBV6-3	CASGRTQPYEQYF
once	TRBJ2-2	TRBV2	CASSVTRHFPNTGELFF
.	TRBJ2-1	TRBV28	CASSLWTSDLTYNEQFF
.	TRBJ2-1	TRBV7-2	CASSSDPSGVSNEQFF
.	TRBJ2-5	TRBV10-2	CASRPDRAPETQYF
.	TRBJ2-7	TRBV18	CASSPLGQAYEQYF
.	TRBJ2-2	TRBV7-9	CASSPDRVPGELFF
.	TRBJ2-4	TRBV27	CASSASAKNIQYF
few	TRBJ1-2	TRBV24-1	CATSGNTDYGYTF
.	TRBJ1-6	TRBV2	CASRRLQGADNSPLHF
.	TRBJ1-5	TRBV6-5	CASGRDNQPQHF
.	TRBJ1-2	TRBV2	CASNIGGGRNYGYTF
.	TRBJ2-3	TRBV6-2/TRBV6-3	CASSYSNQAVDTQYF
once	TRBJ1-3	TRBV4-2	CASSQEGEGDTIYF
.	TRBJ1-2	TRBV10-3	CAISGDRGPYGYTF
.	TRBJ1-6	TRBV7-9	CASSLADSGYNSPLHF
.	TRBJ2-5	TRBV19	CASSRAGGQETQYF
.	TRBJ2-1	TRBV13	CASSLVRGQRSYNEQFF
.	TRBJ1-1	TRBV10-2	CASSASRVDEAFF
few	TRBJ2-7	TRBV2	CASWAGPAYEQYF
.	TRBJ2-2	TRBV27	CASSLFEGDGLFF
.	TRBJ2-1	TRBV20-1	CSASPLSGVYNEQFF
.	TRBJ2-3	TRBV13	CASSLDGGRGSTDTQYF
.	TRBJ1-2	TRBV19	CATREADSYGYTF
.	TRBJ1-3	TRBV18	CASSTGTSSGNTIYF
.	TRBJ1-2	TRBV29-1	CSVGGQGPGYTF
.	TRBJ2-5	TRBV7-8	CASSPLAGGSPETQYF
.	TRBJ2-5	TRBV14	CASSPLGQETQYF
.	TRBJ2-1	TRBV4-1	CASSQEGWGEQFF
.	TRBJ1-2	TRBV5-4	CASSLAVGSVSSYTF
.	TRBJ1-5	TRBV12-3/TRBV12-4	CASGGGGNQPQHF
.	TRBJ2-4	TRBV3-1/TRBV3-2	CASSQVVQAKNIQYF
.	TRBJ2-7	TRBV27	CASSLRNPDRGTYEQYF
.	TRBJ1-2	TRBV28	CASSSGQIYGYTF
.	TRBJ1-1	TRBV18	CASSPPSGNTEAFF
once	TRBJ1-5	TRBV5-1	CASSLVAGDSNQPQHF
.	TRBJ2-7	TRBV6-6	CASSSAGLYEQYF
.	TRBJ2-1	TRBV5-1	CASSFGGSSYNEQFF
once	TRBJ1-3	TRBV7-6	CASSNRVLSGNTIYF